The clone carrying this T cell receptor (beta chain) was seen only a few times. Isolation per sample recovered at least 6 million PBMCs. This record comes from a study of blood T cells in healthy people across ages. Sample-barcoded 5' priming and a J-beta primer mix drove a second PCR of about 6 to 12 cycles. TCRdb ran MiXCR on the 5' RACE reads and lists one entry per CDR3 protein. Of around 940,000 distinct CDR3 sequences in the sample, roughly half were seen once. The junction had 10 bases not matched to a gene; V was cut back by 5 bases and J by 4 bases. CDR3 length: 16 residues. The chain combines TRBV12-3 or TRBV12-4 with TRBJ1-2, with TRBD1 identical over 10 bases. The TCR originated in a woman in her sixties in good health. The sequenced material came from blood. CDR3 protein: CASSLSSGTGVYGYTF. The CDR3 coding sequence is TGTGCCAGCAGTCTTAGTTCAGGGACAGGGGTCTATGGCTACACCTTC.